A single sample gave rise to the 27 T cell receptor beta chains below, sequenced in a study of CXCR3-negative and CXCR3-positive naive CD8 T cells. Libraries of TRB cDNA were made by 5' RACE and carried UMIs. With the 5' RACE reads reprocessed, TCRdb shows one record per CDR3 protein and no DNA. This table holds fewer than 55,000 distinct CDR3 sequences. The sample comprised naive CXCR3- CD8+ T cells from blood. Subset given: CD45RO-CCR7+CD27+CD95- naive CD8+ T cells lacking CXCR3 (TNR3-). Receptor source: a human donor in good health. Some clones in this sample may be carry-over from other donors' samples.

This chain links TRBV4-1 with TRBJ2-7; as DNA is missing, the TRBD2 call by TCRdb cannot be tested. The CDR3 is made up of 16 amino acids. CDR1 is MGHRA and CDR2 is YSYEKL in the germline V gene. The CDR3 is CASSQVESSVDYEQYF.

The V call is TRBV20-1, the J call TRBJ2-5; absent DNA, TCRdb's TRBD1 call cannot be checked. The CDR3 contains 22 residues. CDR1 DFQATT and CDR2 SNEGSKA come from the germline V gene (reference sequence). Here the CDR3 reads CSARDEGTGGSTSTPIQETQYF.

The rearrangement uses TRBV9 and TRBJ2-5; the D call of TRBD2 rests on TCRdb alone, since no DNA is present to check it. The CDR3 is 17 amino acids. CDR1 and CDR2 (germline): SGDLS, YYNGEE. The CDR3 spells CASSVASTGGPQETQYF.

The V gene is TRBV7-3, the J gene TRBJ2-5. The CDR3 extends over 13 amino acids. CDR1 and CDR2 (germline): SGHTA, FQGTGA. The CDR3 reads CASSHYSLETQYF.

CDR3 sequence: CASSVENLSGNTIYF. The V gene is TRBV9, the J gene TRBJ1-3. Germline values: CDR1 SGDLS, CDR2 YYNGEE. This CDR3 has 15 amino acids.

V gene TRBV29-1 combines with J gene TRBJ2-5. Germline V lookup: CDR1 SQVTM, CDR2 ANQGSEA. CDR3 length: 13 amino acids. CDR3 protein: CSADWGVQETQYF.

The J gene is TRBJ2-3, the V gene TRBV29-1; checking the TCRdb D call of TRBD1 is not possible without DNA. CDR3 length: 14 amino acids. Germline V gene lookup returns CDR1 SQVTM and CDR2 ANQGSEA. CDR3 sequence: CSVGGYFPTDTQYF.

The CDR3 is CASSLSGSGNTIYF. The V gene is TRBV7-9, the J gene TRBJ1-3. The CDR3 loop spans 14 amino acids. Per the germline V gene, CDR1 is SEHNR and CDR2 is FQNEAQ (reference sequence). The whole variable domain, filled in from reference TRBV7-9 and TRBJ1-3, reads DTGVSQNPRHKITKRGQNVTFRCDPISEHNRLYWYRQTLGQGPEFLTYFQNEAQLEKSRLLSDRFSAERPKGSFSTLEIQRTEQGDSAMYLCASSLSGSGNTIYFGEGSWLTVV.

The V call is TRBV3-1, the J call TRBJ1-5. Per the germline V gene, CDR1 is LGHDT and CDR2 is YNNKEL (reference sequence). The CDR3 spans 13 residues. The CDR3 region is CASSPATYQPQHF. Full variable domain (rest looked up from reference TRBV3-1 and TRBJ1-5): DTAVSQTPKYLVTQMGNDKSIKCEQNLGHDTMYWYKQDSKKFLKIMFSYNNKELIINETVPNRFSPKSPDKAHLNLHINSLELGDSAVYFCASSPATYQPQHFGDGTRLSIL.

This chain joins TRBV29-1 and TRBJ2-7; the TCRdb call, TRBD1, lacks DNA for checking. The CDR3 runs 14 residues. Germline V gene lookup returns CDR1 SQVTM and CDR2 ANQGSEA. The CDR3 sequence is CSVERTGPSYEQYF.

The rearrangement joins TRBV5-6 to TRBJ2-5; with no DNA, the TCRdb D assignment of TRBD2 cannot be verified. The CDR3 has 16 amino acids. CDR1 is SGHDT, CDR2 YYEEEE, per germline. The chain's CDR3 is CASSSPRDSGGETQYF. Combining the CDR3 with reference TRBV5-6 and TRBJ2-5 gives the whole variable domain DAGVTQSPTHLIKTRGQQVTLRCSPKSGHDTVSWYQQALGQGPQFIFQYYEEEERQRGNFPDRFSGHQFPNYSSELNVNALLLGDSALYLCASSSPRDSGGETQYFGPGTRLLVL.

The rearrangement joins TRBV7-8 to TRBJ1-5. CDR1 and CDR2 from the germline V gene are SGHVS and FQNEAQ. The CDR3 totals 13 residues. The CDR3 reads CASSLDSNQPQHF.

The J gene is TRBJ1-1, the V gene TRBV29-1; the D call of TRBD1 rests on TCRdb alone, since no DNA is present to check it. The CDR3 consists of 13 residues. The germline V gene has CDR1 SQVTM and CDR2 ANQGSEA. CDR3 sequence reads: CSVRTGTGTEAFF.

The rearrangement joins TRBV28 to TRBJ1-2; lacking DNA, the TRBD1 call made by TCRdb goes unchecked. The CDR3 has 14 residues. CDR1 is MDHEN, CDR2 SYDVKM, per germline. This chain's CDR3 is CASSKGQGVYGYTF.

The J gene is TRBJ2-1, the V gene TRBV12-3 or TRBV12-4; TCRdb proposes TRBD1, but this gene call is untestable without DNA. CDR3 size: 12 residues. CDR3 loop: CASTETSNEQYF.

The chain uses TRBV6-5 and TRBJ1-5; TCRdb designates TRBD1, a call that cannot be tested without DNA. Germline V CDR1 and CDR2: MNHEY, SVGAGI. This CDR3 is built from 15 residues. The CDR3 here is CASRLRDRGNQPQHF.

This chain connects TRBV7-6 to TRBJ2-1. The CDR3 has 13 amino acids. Germline V CDR1 and CDR2: SGHVS, FNYEAQ. The CDR3 protein is CASSLSGNNEQFF.

CDR3 sequence reads: CASSPGGHTSNQPQHF. The chain carries TRBV7-9 and TRBJ1-5. This CDR3 comprises 16 residues. The germline CDR1 and CDR2 sequences are SEHNR and FQNEAQ (reference sequence).

The chain joins TRBV5-6 to TRBJ2-3. Germline values: CDR1 SGHDT, CDR2 YYEEEE. CDR3 length: 11 residues. The CDR3 protein is CASSSADTQYF.

The chain has TRBV29-1 and TRBJ2-7; the D call of TRBD1 rests on TCRdb alone, since no DNA is present to check it. The CDR3 is 13 residues long. Germline assignment: CDR1 SQVTM and CDR2 ANQGSEA. This CDR3 reads CSALGTEPYEQYF.

The chain recombines TRBV12-3 or TRBV12-4 with TRBJ2-1; without DNA, the TCRdb call of TRBD2 cannot be checked. The CDR3 is 11 amino acids. The CDR3 loop reads CASMGGNEQFF.

V gene TRBV5-1 combines with J gene TRBJ2-3. Germline V gene data show CDR1 as SGHRS and CDR2 as YFSETQ. This CDR3 is 12 amino acids long. The CDR3 reads CASSLASDTQYF.

The chain uses TRBV24-1 and TRBJ2-1; TCRdb gives TRBD1 as the D gene, but with no DNA this cannot be confirmed. The CDR3 spans 15 residues. Germline V gene lookup returns CDR1 KGHDR and CDR2 SFDVKD. CDR3 region: CATSDKLGQGNEQFF.

This chain connects TRBV15 to TRBJ1-4. Germline CDR1 is LNHNV and CDR2 is YYDKDF (reference sequence). The CDR3 runs 15 residues. The CDR3 here is CATSRFVAGGEKLFF.

The chain has TRBV28 and TRBJ2-7; as DNA is missing, the TRBD2 call by TCRdb cannot be tested. The CDR3 length is 15 residues. Germline V gene sequence: CDR1 MDHEN, CDR2 SYDVKM. CDR3 protein: CASSGGGQDPYEQYF.

This chain links TRBV4-1 with TRBJ2-1; TCRdb's D call, TRBD2, is unchecked because there is no DNA. This CDR3 region has 17 residues. The germline gives CDR1 MGHRA, CDR2 YSYEKL. CDR3 sequence reads: CASSLSSAVSSYNERFF.

CDR3 residues: CASSSLGGARNEQFF. The chain employs TRBV7-2 and TRBJ2-1; TCRdb selects TRBD1, and the lack of DNA leaves this call unchecked. CDR3 length equals 15 residues. The germline V gene encodes CDR1 SGHTA and CDR2 FQGNSA.